A single sample gave rise to the 16 T cell receptor beta chains below, sequenced in a study of blood T cell repertoires in COVID-19. TCRdb's copy holds only in-frame clones and misses some; the assay was immunoSEQ multiplex PCR. This table holds 250,000 or so clones, 75% to 90% found once. The specimen was peripheral blood. The receptors derive from a man aged 30 to 45 with active or convalescent COVID-19.

V is TRBV2 and J is TRBJ2-6; D gene uncertain. With 6 bases removed from V and 2 bases from J, the gap between germline ends came to 11 bases. Per germline, CDR1 SNHLY and CDR2 FYNNEI. The CDR3 is made up of 15 amino acids. CDR3 region: CASREQTAGANVLTF. The CDR3 nucleotides are TGTGCCAGCAGGGAACAAACAGCTGGGGCCAACGTCCTGACTTTC. The variable domain in full, with the rest retrieved from reference TRBV2 and TRBJ2-6, is EPEVTQTPSHQVTQMGQEVILRCVPISNHLYFYWYRQILGQKVEFLVSFYNNEISEKSEIFDDQFSVERPDGSNFTLKIRSTKLEDSAMYFCASREQTAGANVLTFGAGSRLTVL.

J is TRBJ1-6 and V is TRBV5-1; weak D call: TRBD1 (6 bases). V was clipped by 2 bases and J by 7 bases, with 7 bases between them. Germline V gene data show CDR1 as SGHRS and CDR2 as YFSETQ. The CDR3 totals 13 residues. The CDR3: CASSLQGNSPLHF. The CDR3 nucleotides read TGCGCCAGCAGCTTACAGGGAAATTCACCCCTCCACTTT.

As regards this clone: The same CDR3 can be traced to other DNA sequences in this sample. The chain links TRBV6-2 or TRBV6-3 to TRBJ1-5; tentative D call: TRBD1 (6 bases). CDR1 is MNHEY and CDR2 is SVGEGT in the germline V gene. This CDR3 has 13 residues. V was trimmed by 2 bases and J by 6 bases, leaving 8 bases between them. The CDR3 DNA reads TGTGCCAGCAGTTACGGGGGCTTTCAGCCCCAGCATTTT. Its protein is CASSYGGFQPQHF.

This chain links TRBV4-1 with TRBJ2-2, with 7 bases aligning to TRBD2. J gave up 4 bases and V 3 bases, and 14 bases lay outside the gene matches. The CDR3 length is 18 residues. The V gene's germline CDR1 is MGHRA and CDR2 YSYEKL. CDR3 region: CASSHGGVAGDTTGELFF. The CDR3 DNA sequence: TGCGCCAGCAGCCATGGCGGCGTGGCGGGGGATACCACCGGGGAGCTGTTTTTT.

This rearrangement joins TRBV19 to TRBJ2-3; 15 bases are shared with TRBD2. J was trimmed by 4 bases and V by 3 bases; bases with no gene match: 5. CDR3 size: 17 residues. Germline CDR1 LNHDA, CDR2 SQIVND (reference sequence). The CDR3 protein is CASSIGLAGGRSDTQYF. The CDR3 DNA sequence: TGTGCCAGTAGTATTGGACTAGCGGGGGGGCGGTCAGATACGCAGTATTTT. The whole variable domain, remainder taken from reference TRBV19 and TRBJ2-3, is DGGITQSPKYLFRKEGQNVTLSCEQNLNHDAMYWYRQDPGQGLRLIYYSQIVNDFQKGDIAEGYSVSREKKESFPLTVTSAQKNPTAFYLCASSIGLAGGRSDTQYFGPGTRLTVL.

The rearrangement uses TRBV27 and TRBJ2-3; weak D call: TRBD1 (6 bases). Germline values: CDR1 MNHEY, CDR2 SMNVEV (reference sequence). The V gene lost 3 bases and the J gene lost 2 bases, with 9 bases spanning the gap. The CDR3 runs to 14 residues. The CDR3 DNA is TGTGCCAGCAGTTTCAGGGGACCCACAGATACGCAGTATTTT. Encoded protein: CASSFRGPTDTQYF.

V is TRBV5-6 and J is TRBJ2-7, with D perhaps TRBD2 (5 bases). There are 14 residues in the CDR3. The germline V gene encodes CDR1 SGHDT and CDR2 YYEEEE. The ends were cut back, 1 base at V and 3 bases at J, with 11 bases in the middle. The CDR3 sequence is CASSLLGENYEQYF. The DNA for the CDR3 is TGTGCCAGCAGCTTGCTCGGGGAGAACTACGAGCAGTACTTC. The variable domain in full, with the rest retrieved from reference TRBV5-6 and TRBJ2-7, is DAGVTQSPTHLIKTRGQQVTLRCSPKSGHDTVSWYQQALGQGPQFIFQYYEEEERQRGNFPDRFSGHQFPNYSSELNVNALLLGDSALYLCASSLLGENYEQYFGPGTRLTVT.

The chain has TRBV27 and TRBJ1-2; D remains unclear. Trimming removed 5 bases at V and 5 bases at J, with 12 bases between. Germline values: CDR1 MNHEY, CDR2 SMNVEV (reference sequence). This CDR3 comprises 13 residues. DNA of the CDR3: TGTGCCAGCAGTCCACCCTCGGGGTATGGCTACACCTTC. Residues: CASSPPSGYGYTF.

This rearrangement joins TRBV29-1 to TRBJ2-5; tentatively, D is TRBD2 (6 bases). CDR1 and CDR2 from the germline V gene are SQVTM and ANQGSEA. The CDR3 runs to 15 residues. Trimming left V 3 bases short and J 0 bases short, with 14 bases between. CDR3: CSVEDGSSYQETQYF. The CDR3 DNA sequence: TGCAGCGTTGAGGACGGGAGCTCGTACCAAGAGACCCAGTACTTC.

This clone showed up just once. The chain carries TRBV24-1 and TRBJ2-3; 9 nucleotides line up with TRBD1. The CDR3 runs to 15 residues. V was pared by 4 bases and J by 7 bases, with 8 bases of the junction left unmatched. CDR1 is KGHDR, CDR2 SFDVKD, per germline. CDR3 protein: CATSDSGQGMHTQYF. The CDR3 coding sequence is TGTGCCACCAGTGACAGTGGACAGGGGATGCATACGCAGTATTTT.

CDR3 DNA: TGCAGCGTAACACAGGGGGCATTTGGCACTGAAGCTTTCTTT. This gives the protein CSVTQGAFGTEAFF. The chain links TRBV29-1 to TRBJ1-1; 9 nucleotides agree with TRBD1. Germline V gives CDR1 SQVTM, CDR2 ANQGSEA. The CDR3 totals 14 residues. The V segment lost 6 bases and the J segment 4 bases; nucleotides outside the gene matches: 9.

J is TRBJ1-2 and V is TRBV19; a weak D match, TRBD1 (6 bases). V lost 6 bases to trimming and J lost 6 bases, with 14 bases between them. This CDR3 has 13 residues. Per the germline V gene, CDR1 is LNHDA and CDR2 is SQIVND (reference sequence). CDR3 nucleotide sequence: TGTGCCAGTAGGAGGGGGACAAGCAATGGCTACACCTTC. Translated, it gives CASRRGTSNGYTF.

Many counts were recorded for this clone. The V and J genes are TRBV4-2 and TRBJ2-5, with 7 bases matching TRBD1. The V gene's germline CDR1 is LGHNA and CDR2 YNFKEQ. The J segment lost 5 bases and the V segment lost 3 bases, leaving 9 bases of the junction unmatched. The CDR3 runs to 15 residues. In DNA form, the CDR3 reads TGTGCCAGCAGCCAGGATCGTACAGGGGTGGAGACCCAGTACTTC. Translated: CASSQDRTGVETQYF.

V gene TRBV19 combines with J gene TRBJ2-1; 13 positions agree with TRBD2. Per germline, CDR1 LNHDA and CDR2 SQIVND (reference sequence). This CDR3 region has 17 residues. V was pared by 9 bases and J by 8 bases, with 16 bases of the junction left unmatched. CDR3 loop: CASERTSGGNLFYEQFF. CDR3 DNA: TGTGCCAGCGAAAGGACTAGCGGGGGTAATTTGTTTTATGAGCAGTTCTTC.

This clone was recorded a few times. The chain is built from TRBV4-1 and TRBJ2-1; D not resolved. V lost 0 bases to trimming and J lost 16 bases, with 16 bases between them. The CDR3 totals 13 residues. The germline CDR1 and CDR2 sequences are MGHRA and YSYEKL. In nucleotides, the CDR3 is TGCGCCAGCAGCCAAGAAGGTAGCTTAATACAATTCTTC. Protein: CASSQEGSLIQFF.

The chain couples TRBV4-1 to TRBJ1-4, with TRBD1 identical over 7 bases. Germline assignment: CDR1 MGHRA and CDR2 YSYEKL. This CDR3 has 18 residues. After removal of 4 bases from V and 3 bases from J, the junction contained 14 bases not matched to a gene. The CDR3 region has the DNA TGCGCCAGCAGCCGCTACGAGACAGGGTTTGTGTCTAATGAAAAACTGTTTTTT. This sequence encodes CASSRYETGFVSNEKLFF.